The next 26 T cell receptor beta chains were all read from a single sample in a study of cytomegalovirus exposure and HLA in healthy donors. PCR was performed using 60 Vbeta and 13 Jbeta primers. Libraries were prepared by immunoSEQ multiplex PCR; TCRdb keeps only in-frame clonotypes and omits some of them. The sample lists over 50,000 clones; more than 75% were seen once. Material for sequencing was PBMCs. These receptors were collected from a man aged 18 to 29 in good health and CMV-seronegative.

The chain combines TRBV29-1 with TRBJ1-2; tentative D call: TRBD1 (6 bases). Trimming took 1 base from V and 4 from J, leaving 16 bases between them. This CDR3 is 15 amino acids long. CDR1 is SQVTM and CDR2 is ANQGSEA in the germline V gene. The CDR3 nucleotides are TGCAGCGTTGAAGGAGGGACTAAAGGGGGCTATGGCTACACCTTC. It codes for CSVEGGTKGGYGYTF.

J is TRBJ1-1 and V is TRBV7-9, with 9 bases fitting TRBD1. Germline lookup yields CDR1 SEHNR and CDR2 FQNEAQ (reference sequence). V shed 5 bases and J 5 bases; nucleotides not matched to a gene: 3. The CDR3 contains 13 residues. In DNA, the CDR3 is TGTGCCAGCAGCATGACAGGGGGGACTGAAGCTTTCTTT. Its protein is CASSMTGGTEAFF.

V usage is TRBV9 and J usage is TRBJ2-5; TRBD2 is a possible D gene (6 bases). This CDR3 spans 15 amino acids. The germline V gene encodes CDR1 SGDLS and CDR2 YYNGEE. Trimming removed 0 bases from V and 4 bases from J, with 13 bases in between. The CDR3 loop is CASSVDGQGGETQYF. The CDR3 region has the DNA TGTGCCAGCAGCGTAGATGGGCAGGGAGGAGAGACCCAGTACTTC.

The chain links TRBV5-6 to TRBJ2-7; possible D gene TRBD2, 6 bases. The CDR3 spans 15 residues. V lost 6 bases and J lost 2, with 18 bases in between. Germline V lookup: CDR1 SGHDT, CDR2 YYEEEE. This CDR3 is CASTRERQETYEQYF. CDR3 bases: TGTGCCAGCACCCGGGAGAGGCAGGAAACCTACGAGCAGTACTTC.

V usage is TRBV28 and J usage is TRBJ1-1; 10 bases are shared with TRBD1. CDR3 length: 15 residues. V was pared by 5 bases and J by 4 bases, with 7 bases of the junction left unmatched. Germline-derived CDR1 and CDR2 are MDHEN and SYDVKM. In nucleotides, the CDR3 is TGTGCCAGCAGTACCCGGACAGGGGGGACCACTGAAGCTTTCTTT. Translation gives CASSTRTGGTTEAFF.

The CDR3 reads CASSEWDRGNTEAFF. Here the CDR3 DNA reads TGTGCCAGCAGCGAATGGGACAGGGGGAACACTGAAGCTTTCTTT. The chain employs TRBV7-9 and TRBJ1-1; TRBD1 matches at 10 bases. Germline-derived CDR1 and CDR2 are SEHNR and FQNEAQ (reference sequence). CDR3 length: 15 residues. V was clipped by 5 bases and J by 1 base; unmatched bases: 4.

V gene TRBV6-5 combines with J gene TRBJ2-7; the D is unclear. V was shortened by 2 bases and J by 2 bases, with 10 bases between the two germline ends. This CDR3 contains 14 residues. Germline V CDR1 and CDR2: MNHEY, SVGAGI. The CDR3: CASSYTRVTYEQYF. In nucleotides, the CDR3 is TGTGCCAGCAGTTACACTCGGGTTACCTACGAGCAGTACTTC.

This chain links TRBV6-5 with TRBJ2-7, with 7 positions matching TRBD1. Trimming cost V 2 bases and J 2 bases; bases outside gene matches: 9. This CDR3 has 16 residues. Germline V gene lookup returns CDR1 MNHEY and CDR2 SVGAGI. The CDR3 DNA sequence: TGTGCCAGCAGTTACCGTCCCGGGACAGCTACCTACGAGCAGTACTTC. Translation gives CASSYRPGTATYEQYF.

Here the CDR3 DNA reads TGTGCCAGCAGTTTGGAACAGGGCGACCAGCCCCAGCATTTT. This translates into CASSLEQGDQPQHF. The chain carries TRBV28 and TRBJ1-5; D possibly corresponds to TRBD1 (6 bases). Trimming took 3 bases from V and 7 from J, leaving 13 bases between them. The CDR3 sequence is 14 residues long. Per germline, CDR1 MDHEN and CDR2 SYDVKM.

The chain has TRBV30 and TRBJ2-5, with 7 bases aligning to TRBD2. The germline V gene has CDR1 GTSNPN and CDR2 SVGIG (reference sequence). The V and J ends lost 1 base and 5 bases, in that order; junction bases with no gene match: 4. This CDR3 comprises 13 residues. The CDR3 DNA follows: TGTGCCTGGAGTGCGGGGGGTGGGGAGACCCAGTACTTC. It encodes CAWSAGGGETQYF.

V gene TRBV11-2 combines with J gene TRBJ2-5; 7 nucleotides align to TRBD1. CDR1 and CDR2 (germline): SGHAT, FQNNGV. V was pared by 6 bases and J by 0 bases, with 7 bases of the junction left unmatched. The length of the CDR3 is 15 residues. The CDR3 region is CASSSTQGDQETQYF. CDR3 bases: TGTGCCAGCAGTTCAACTCAGGGGGACCAAGAGACCCAGTACTTC.

The chain joins TRBV10-3 to TRBJ2-6; D is perhaps TRBD1 (6 bases). V lost 7 bases and J 0 bases, leaving 13 bases between the germline ends. CDR1 and CDR2 (germline): ENHRY, SYGVKD. The CDR3 length is 16 residues. CDR3 in DNA: TGTGCCATCAATCCAGGGGAGAGCTCTGGGGCCAACGTCCTGACTTTC. Translation: CAINPGESSGANVLTF.

The V call is TRBV11-3, the J call TRBJ2-7, with D maybe TRBD2 (6 bases). Trimming pared 8 bases from V and 2 bases from J, leaving 13 bases between. The length of the CDR3 is 13 residues. Germline CDR1 and CDR2: SGHNT and YENEEA. DNA of the CDR3: TGTGCCAGCCGGGGGACGGGAGCCTACGAGCAGTACTTC. Protein sequence: CASRGTGAYEQYF.

The rearrangement links TRBV7-9 to TRBJ1-1; TRBD1 is a possible D gene (6 bases). V lost 5 bases, J lost 1 base, and 11 bases lay in between. CDR3 length: 14 residues. Germline V lookup: CDR1 SEHNR, CDR2 FQNEAQ (reference sequence). The CDR3 DNA reads as TGTGCCAGCAGCCGGCAGGGGAGGAACACTGAAGCTTTCTTT. Amino acid sequence: CASSRQGRNTEAFF.

This chain connects TRBV5-6 to TRBJ1-2; no definite D call. Germline-derived CDR1 and CDR2 are SGHDT and YYEEEE. Trimming shortened V by 1 base and J by 7 bases, and 5 bases separated the two germline ends. CDR3 length: 11 residues. The CDR3 DNA reads as TGTGCCAGCAGCTTGTCGGGTGGCTACACCTTC. Amino acids: CASSLSGGYTF.

J is TRBJ1-5 and V is TRBV28; D remains unclear. CDR3 size: 13 residues. CDR1 MDHEN and CDR2 SYDVKM come from the germline V gene. The V end lost 3 bases, the J end lost 7 bases, and 10 bases lay between the germline ends. The CDR3 here is CASSFNEGQPQHF. CDR3 in DNA: TGTGCCAGCAGTTTCAACGAGGGACAGCCCCAGCATTTT.

Concerning this clone: The same CDR3 can be traced to other DNA sequences in this sample. This chain joins TRBV9 and TRBJ2-7, with 9 bases lining up with TRBD1. The CDR3 has 15 residues. From germline, CDR1 is SGDLS and CDR2 YYNGEE. J lost 0 bases, V lost 0 bases, and 1 base had no gene match. The chain's CDR3 is CASSVGQGDSYEQYF. DNA of the CDR3: TGTGCCAGCAGCGTAGGACAGGGGGACTCCTACGAGCAGTACTTC.

V is TRBV14 and J is TRBJ2-3, with 8 bases that match TRBD1. The V segment lost 4 bases and the J segment 3 bases; nucleotides outside the gene matches: 6. This CDR3 is 15 amino acids long. In germline, CDR1 is SGHDN, CDR2 FVKESK. This CDR3 reads CASSPQGAGTDTQYF. The CDR3, as DNA: TGTGCCAGCAGCCCCCAGGGGGCTGGGACAGATACGCAGTATTTT.

The chain couples TRBV10-2 to TRBJ1-5; TRBD1 is a possible D gene (6 bases). Germline CDR1 reads WSHSY; CDR2 reads SAAADI. The CDR3 has 15 amino acids. Trimming shortened V by 3 bases and J by 0 bases, and 9 bases separated the two germline ends. CDR3 bases: TGCGCCAGCAGTGATGGGACACATAGCAATCAGCCCCAGCATTTT. Its translation: CASSDGTHSNQPQHF.

V gene TRBV6-1 combines with J gene TRBJ1-2; D uncertain. V shed 2 bases and J shed 9 bases, with 13 bases lying between them. Per the germline V gene, CDR1 is MNHNS and CDR2 is SASEGT. The CDR3 is 13 residues long. The CDR3: CASSEREPSSYTF. CDR3 nucleotide sequence: TGTGCCAGCAGTGAAAGGGAGCCCTCAAGCTACACCTTC.

The V call is TRBV4-2, the J call TRBJ2-7, with D possibly matching TRBD1 (6 bases). This CDR3 has 17 residues. V lost 0 bases and J 7 bases, leaving 22 bases between the germline ends. Germline V lookup: CDR1 LGHNA, CDR2 YNFKEQ. CDR3 in amino acids: CASSQDSTGGTRLEQYF. The CDR3 nucleotides read TGTGCCAGCAGCCAAGATAGTACTGGGGGCACCCGTCTGGAGCAGTACTTC.

This chain links TRBV7-3 with TRBJ2-7; 9 positions agree with TRBD2. After removal of 4 bases from V and 4 bases from J, the junction contained 5 bases not matched to a gene. The CDR3 is made up of 14 amino acids. Germline V gene sequence: CDR1 SGHTA, CDR2 FQGTGA. CDR3 nucleotide sequence: TGTGCCAGCAGCTCCGGCGGGGGGGCTTACGAGCAGTACTTC. Amino acid sequence: CASSSGGGAYEQYF. The complete variable domain, with remaining parts taken from reference TRBV7-3 and TRBJ2-7, reads GAGVSQTPSNKVTEKGKYVELRCDPISGHTALYWYRQSLGQGPEFLIYFQGTGAADDSGLPNDRFFAVRPEGSVSTLKIQRTERGDSAVYLCASSSGGGAYEQYFGPGTRLTVT.

This clone was detected a few times. J is TRBJ1-1 and V is TRBV30; 11 positions agree with TRBD1. The CDR3 is made up of 17 amino acids. Germline lookup yields CDR1 GTSNPN and CDR2 SVGIG (reference sequence). With 3 bases clipped from V and 0 bases from J, the junction kept 9 bases outside the gene matches. The CDR3, as DNA: TGTGCCTGGAGCACCGGGACAGGGGGGTTCATGAACACTGAAGCTTTCTTT. Residues: CAWSTGTGGFMNTEAFF.

The chain uses TRBV13 and TRBJ1-1, with D possibly TRBD1 on 6 matching bases. Germline loops: CDR1 PRHDT, CDR2 FYEKMQ (reference sequence). The V and J ends lost 0 bases and 3 bases respectively, with 8 bases between them. The CDR3 loop spans 14 amino acids. CDR3 amino acids: CASSLGTGYTEAFF. In DNA, the CDR3 is TGTGCCAGCAGCTTAGGGACAGGTTACACTGAAGCTTTCTTT.

The rearrangement uses TRBV28 and TRBJ2-4, with D possibly being TRBD2 (7 bases). The CDR3 spans 13 residues. Trimming removed 3 bases at V and 8 bases at J, with 11 bases between. Germline values: CDR1 MDHEN, CDR2 SYDVKM. CDR3 DNA sequence: TGTGCCAGCAGTTTCCGGGGGGCCTACATTCAGTACTTC. Protein product: CASSFRGAYIQYF.

The genes are TRBV7-2 and TRBJ1-4; no reliable D call. The CDR3 sequence is 11 residues long. Trimming left V 6 bases short and J 7 bases short, with 6 bases between. Germline assignment: CDR1 SGHTA and CDR2 FQGNSA. The CDR3 nucleotides are TGTGCCAGCAGGTCAGGTGAAAAACTGTTTTTT. Translating it yields CASRSGEKLFF. The full variable domain, rest sourced from reference TRBV7-2 and TRBJ1-4, is GAGVSQSPSNKVTEKGKDVELRCDPISGHTALYWYRQSLGQGLEFLIYFQGNSAPDKSGLPSDRFSAERTGGSVSTLTIQRTQQEDSAVYLCASRSGEKLFFGSGTQLSVL.